The clone carrying this T cell receptor beta chain showed up many times. The sample is drawn from a study of T cells in Graves' hyperthyroidism and ophthalmopathy. Those patients with uncontrolled infection, other autoimmune disease, pregnancy or lactation were excluded. The CDR3 extends over 13 amino acids. Trimming pared 3 bases from V and 4 bases from J, leaving 9 bases between. Germline CDR1 and CDR2: SGHVS and FQNEAQ. Template material for amplifying TCR beta CDR3 regions consisted of RNA transcripts. HTBI primers were employed in a first-round RT-PCR of the TCR CDR3. TCRdb analysed the multiplex PCR reads with MiXCR anew, one entry per CDR3 protein. The sample consists of 350,000 to 400,000 distinct CDR3 sequences, 15% of them appearing once.

Material for sequencing was blood. The chain links TRBV7-8 to TRBJ1-1; no clear D gene. This TCR derives from a woman aged 30 to 39 with Graves' hyperthyroidism. The CDR3 bases are TGTGCCAGCAGCTTCATCCCGGGCACTGAAGCTTTCTTT. Its protein is CASSFIPGTEAFF. The variable domain in full, with the rest retrieved from reference TRBV7-8 and TRBJ1-1, is GAGVSQSPRYKVAKRGQDVALRCDPISGHVSLFWYQQALGQGPEFLTYFQNEAQLDKSGLPSDRFFAERPEGSVSTLKIQRTQQEDSAVYLCASSFIPGTEAFFGQGTRLTVV.